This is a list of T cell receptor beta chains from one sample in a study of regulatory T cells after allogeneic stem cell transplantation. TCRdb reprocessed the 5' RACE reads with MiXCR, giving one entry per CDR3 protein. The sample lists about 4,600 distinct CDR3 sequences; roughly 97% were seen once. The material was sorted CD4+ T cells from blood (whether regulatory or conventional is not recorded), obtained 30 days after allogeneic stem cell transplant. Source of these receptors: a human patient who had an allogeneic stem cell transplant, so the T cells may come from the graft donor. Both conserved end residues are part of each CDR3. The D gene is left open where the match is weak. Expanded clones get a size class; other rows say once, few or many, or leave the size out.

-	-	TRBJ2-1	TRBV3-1	TGTGCCAGCAGCCAAGATTTCAATGACCAATTCTTC	CASSQDFNDQFF
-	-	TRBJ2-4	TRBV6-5	TGTACCAGCAGTCAGGCGGGCAAAGACATTCAGTACTTC	CTSSQAGKDIQYF
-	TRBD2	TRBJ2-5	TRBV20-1	TGCAGTGCCACCCCGACTAGCGGCGACCTAGAGAACCAGTACTTC	CSATPTSGDLENQYF
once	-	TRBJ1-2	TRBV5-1	TGCGCGAGCAGGTGGAGGGGGGACACGGATTATGGCTACACCTTC	CASRWRGDTDYGYTF
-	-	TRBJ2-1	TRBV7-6	TGTGCCAGCAGTGGGGAAACAGCCGACTCCGTCGGGGAGCAGTTTTTC	CASSGETADSVGEQFF
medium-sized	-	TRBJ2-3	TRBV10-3	TGTGCCATCAGCCTGGAGAGCACAGATACGCAGTATTTT	CAISLESTDTQYF
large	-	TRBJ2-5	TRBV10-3	TGTGCCATCAGTTCCCAGAGGGGGGGGGAGACCCAGTACTTC	CAISSQRGGETQYF
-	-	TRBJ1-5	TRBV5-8	TGCGCCAGCAGCTTGCCTCGTACCATCTATCAGGCCCAGCATTTT	CASSLPRTIYQAQHF
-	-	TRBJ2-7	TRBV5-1	TGCGCCAGCAGCTTGAATGCGGGTGTCTTCTACGAGCAGTACTTC	CASSLNAGVFYEQYF
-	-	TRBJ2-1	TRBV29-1	TGCAGCGTCCCCCCCGGGCCAGGTGGCTCCTACAATGAGCTGTTCTTC	CSVPPGPGGSYNELFF
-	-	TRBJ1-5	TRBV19	TGTGCCAGTAGTCCCGGGACGGACAATCATGCCCAGCATTTT	CASSPGTDNHAQHF
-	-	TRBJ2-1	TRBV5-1	TGCGCCAGCCGCTGGCCGGTTTTGGAGCCCCAGTTCTTC	CASRWPVLEPQFF
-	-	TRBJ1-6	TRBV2	TGTGCCAGCAGTCCTATGAGCTCCTATAATAAGCCGCTCCACTTT	CASSPMSSYNKPLHF
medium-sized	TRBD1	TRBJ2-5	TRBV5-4	TGTGCCAGCAGCTGGGTCGACAGGGACGAGACCCAGTACTTC	CASSWVDRDETQYF
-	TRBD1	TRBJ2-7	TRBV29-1	TGCAGCGTGCCCCCCGGGACAGGGTGCGCCTACAATGAGCAGTACTTC	CSVPPGTGCAYNEQYF
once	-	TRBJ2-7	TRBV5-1	TGCGCCAGCAGCTTACTAGAGAGATGCAAGAATGAGCAGTACTTC	CASSLLERCKNEQYF